Following are 22 T cell receptor beta chains from one sample sequenced in a study of T cell changes during pregnancy in multiple sclerosis. Some clones are missing from TCRdb's copy, which holds only in-frame ones; the method was immunoSEQ multiplex PCR. The sample includes roughly 61,000 clones, roughly 93% of them seen just once. The source material was peripheral blood, sampled after pregnancy. The source is a female donor with multiple sclerosis, enrolled in a pregnancy study.

This chain connects TRBV2 to TRBJ2-3; D possibly corresponds to TRBD2 (5 bases). CDR3 length equals 12 residues. The V gene's germline CDR1 is SNHLY and CDR2 FYNNEI. Trimming removed 6 bases at V and 5 bases at J, with 9 bases between. DNA of the CDR3: TGTGCCAGCAGGAACAGCGGAGATACGCAGTATTTT. Its translation is CASRNSGDTQYF.

The rearrangement links TRBV11-2 to TRBJ1-1; D is uncertain. The CDR3 has 13 residues. Trimming shortened V by 1 base and J by 10 bases, and 13 bases separated the two germline ends. Germline V lookup: CDR1 SGHAT, CDR2 FQNNGV. CDR3 protein: CASSLGATLRAFF. The CDR3 coding sequence is TGTGCCAGCAGCTTAGGAGCCACCTTGCGAGCTTTCTTT.

CDR3 nucleotides: TGTGCCAGCAGCTTGGACAGGGTCGGAAACACCATATATTTT. Translating gives CASSLDRVGNTIYF. The chain couples TRBV7-3 to TRBJ1-3; 8 bases map to TRBD1. Germline loops: CDR1 SGHTA, CDR2 FQGTGA. V shed 3 bases, J shed 4 bases, and the junction held 2 bases outside the gene matches. CDR3 length equals 14 residues.

The chain uses TRBV6-5 and TRBJ2-5; tentatively, D is TRBD2 (5 bases). The CDR3 spans 16 residues. Trimming removed 0 bases from V and 1 base from J, with 12 bases in between. The germline V gene encodes CDR1 MNHEY and CDR2 SVGAGI. CDR3 in amino acids: CASSYSPGISQETQYF. CDR3 nucleotide sequence: TGTGCCAGCAGTTACTCACCGGGAATTAGCCAAGAGACCCAGTACTTC.

V is TRBV7-2 and J is TRBJ2-1; D is possibly TRBD1 (5 bases). Between the trimmed V and J ends, which lost 0 bases and 8 bases, there was a span of 8 bases. This CDR3 contains 13 residues. The germline V gene has CDR1 SGHTA and CDR2 FQGNSA. In DNA form, the CDR3 reads TGTGCCAGCAGCTTAGCTGGGGCCGATGAGCAGTTCTTC. It specifies CASSLAGADEQFF. The variable domain in full, with the rest retrieved from reference TRBV7-2 and TRBJ2-1, is GAGVSQSPSNKVTEKGKDVELRCDPISGHTALYWYRQSLGQGLEFLIYFQGNSAPDKSGLPSDRFSAERTGGSVSTLTIQRTQQEDSAVYLCASSLAGADEQFFGPGTRLTVL.

CDR3 bases: TGTGCCAGCAGCCACAGGGTTTTGACGAAGAACACTGAAGCTTTCTTT. Translated, it gives CASSHRVLTKNTEAFF. The chain recombines TRBV27 with TRBJ1-1; TRBD1 might be the D (6 bases). The CDR3 extends over 16 amino acids. Germline assignment: CDR1 MNHEY and CDR2 SMNVEV (reference sequence). V was trimmed by 6 bases and J by 1 base, leaving 18 bases between them.

The chain is built from TRBV2 and TRBJ2-3; 7 bases agree with TRBD2. Unmatched junction bases numbered 2, after V lost 0 bases and J lost 2 bases. CDR1 and CDR2 (germline): SNHLY, FYNNEI. This CDR3 region has 15 residues. Written as DNA, the CDR3 is TGTGCCAGCAGTGAAGCGGGGACTACCACAGATACGCAGTATTTT. Residues: CASSEAGTTTDTQYF.

V usage is TRBV28 and J usage is TRBJ1-2; D is unclear. The germline V gene encodes CDR1 MDHEN and CDR2 SYDVKM. The CDR3 consists of 13 residues. The V end was cut by 1 base, the J end by 5 bases, with 8 bases between. The CDR3 DNA sequence: TGTGCCAGCAGTTTATCAGGCACTTATGGCTACACCTTC. Protein product: CASSLSGTYGYTF.

The rearrangement links TRBV6-5 to TRBJ2-2; TRBD2 might be the D (6 bases). CDR3 length: 16 residues. The germline gives CDR1 MNHEY, CDR2 SVGAGI. V lost 2 bases and J 5 bases, leaving 15 bases between the germline ends. CDR3 nucleotides: TGTGCCAGCAGTTACGAGACGGGAGTCAGGACCGGGGAGCTGTTTTTT. Translating gives CASSYETGVRTGELFF.

The gene calls are TRBV21-1 and TRBJ1-5; no DNA check was done on the table's D call, TRBD1. TRBV21-1 is a pseudogene segment. CDR3 length: 16 amino acids. The CDR3: CASSTLLGTEDQPQHF. Written as DNA, the CDR3 is TGTGCCAGCAGCACCCTGCTTGGGACAGAAGATCAGCCCCAGCATTTT.

In its sample, this clone was seen once. V and J are TRBV7-2 and TRBJ2-1; 8 positions match TRBD2. J was trimmed by 13 bases and V by 4 bases; bases with no gene match: 12. CDR1 is SGHTA and CDR2 is FQGNSA in the germline V gene. This CDR3 has 14 residues. This CDR3 is CASSSRTGTSLQFF. The DNA for the CDR3 is TGTGCCAGCAGCTCGAGAACCGGGACTAGTTTACAGTTCTTC.

The V and J genes are TRBV15 and TRBJ2-1; D is possibly TRBD1 (5 bases). The V gene lost 1 base and the J gene lost 0 bases, with 7 bases spanning the gap. The CDR3 runs 15 residues. The germline V gene has CDR1 LNHNV and CDR2 YYDKDF (reference sequence). CDR3 nucleotide sequence: TGTGCCACCAGCAGAGTGGGGCCCTCCTACAATGAGCAGTTCTTC. It yields the protein CATSRVGPSYNEQFF.

The chain joins TRBV5-6 to TRBJ1-2; a possible D gene is TRBD1 (6 bases). This CDR3 is built from 15 residues. CDR1 is SGHDT and CDR2 is YYEEEE in the germline V gene. The V and J ends lost 5 bases and 6 bases respectively, with 20 bases between them. The CDR3 coding sequence is TGTGCCAGCAGACCGGGAGGCAGGGGCGTACATGGCTACACCTTC. Its protein is CASRPGGRGVHGYTF.

The rearrangement joins TRBV7-2 to TRBJ2-3, with 9 bases fitting TRBD2. After removal of 4 bases from V and 2 bases from J, the junction contained 7 bases not matched to a gene. CDR1 is SGHTA and CDR2 is FQGNSA in the germline V gene. The CDR3 runs to 16 residues. The DNA for the CDR3 is TGTGCCAGCAGCTCTCCGGGACTAGCTACCACAGATACGCAGTATTTT. As protein: CASSSPGLATTDTQYF.

V and J are TRBV30 and TRBJ1-1; 8 positions match TRBD1. The CDR3 consists of 13 residues. Losses at the gene ends were 3 bases for V and 7 bases for J; bases not matched to a gene: 7. Per the germline V gene, CDR1 is GTSNPN and CDR2 is SVGIG (reference sequence). CDR3 coding DNA: TGTGCCTGGAGAAAACAGGGGGTTAGTGAAGCTTTCTTT. Its translation: CAWRKQGVSEAFF.

The chain has TRBV2 and TRBJ1-2; 8 bases fit TRBD1. J was trimmed by 8 bases and V by 5 bases; bases with no gene match: 7. Germline loops: CDR1 SNHLY, CDR2 FYNNEI. This CDR3 is built from 13 residues. CDR3 nucleotides: TGTGCCAGCAGTTCCTTACAGGGGGTCGGCTACACCTTC. Translated, it gives CASSSLQGVGYTF.

The rearrangement uses TRBV4-3 and TRBJ1-1; the D is unclear. This CDR3 spans 15 amino acids. V lost 0 bases and J lost 1, with 9 bases in between. CDR1 LGHNA and CDR2 YSLEER come from the germline V gene. The CDR3 spells CASSQDWQKNTEAFF. The CDR3 DNA reads as TGCGCCAGCAGCCAAGATTGGCAGAAGAACACTGAAGCTTTCTTT.

V is TRBV27 and J is TRBJ2-1; 11 bases match TRBD2. V lost 5 bases, J lost 6 bases, and 9 bases stayed unmatched. CDR3 length: 16 amino acids. From germline, CDR1 is MNHEY and CDR2 SMNVEV (reference sequence). Written as DNA, the CDR3 is TGTGCCAGCAGTACAAAACTAGCGGGAGTCTCCAATGAGCAGTTCTTC. Protein product: CASSTKLAGVSNEQFF.

This chain uses TRBV7-2 with TRBJ2-7; TRBD2 matches at 11 bases. The ends lost 1 base at V and 9 bases at J; junction bases unmatched: 5. The CDR3 consists of 14 residues. In germline, CDR1 is SGHTA, CDR2 FQGNSA. The CDR3 DNA is TGTGCCAGCAGCTTAGGGCTAGCGGGAGGAGCGCAGTACTTC. It is translated as CASSLGLAGGAQYF.

The DNA of the CDR3 is TGTGCCAGCAGCTTAGAATCGACTAGCGCCCGCAATGAGCAGTTCTTC. As protein: CASSLESTSARNEQFF. The rearrangement links TRBV7-2 to TRBJ2-1, with 8 bases identical to TRBD2. The germline V gene encodes CDR1 SGHTA and CDR2 FQGNSA. This CDR3 spans 16 amino acids. V was clipped by 1 base and J by 6 bases; unmatched bases: 8.

The gene calls are TRBV6-5 and TRBJ2-1; tentatively, D is TRBD2 (6 bases). Trimming removed 6 bases from V and 10 bases from J, with 16 bases in between. Per germline, CDR1 MNHEY and CDR2 SVGAGI. The CDR3 covers 13 residues. The CDR3 sequence: CASRPFIGSEQFF. CDR3 coding DNA: TGTGCCAGCAGACCCTTCATCGGGAGCGAGCAGTTCTTC.

This chain uses TRBV19 with TRBJ1-1; no clear D. The CDR3 totals 15 residues. V was trimmed by 9 bases and J by 0 bases, leaving 17 bases between them. CDR1 and CDR2 (germline): LNHDA, SQIVND (reference sequence). The CDR3 region has the DNA TGTGCCAGCCTGAGAGGGTCCGCCCTGAACACTGAAGCTTTCTTT. Translated, it gives CASLRGSALNTEAFF.